These 22 T cell receptor beta chains were sequenced from one sample in a study of CXCR3-negative and CXCR3-positive naive CD8 T cells. The TRB cDNA libraries were prepared by 5' RACE with UMI labels. From its re-call of the 5' RACE reads, TCRdb lists each CDR3 protein once, without DNA. Here the sample table reports about 90,000 distinct CDR3 sequences. No antigen has been identified for these receptors. Whole-study findings and limits: TRB CDR3 hydrophobicity was greater in CXCR3-positive naive cells than in CXCR3-negative naive cells.

The sequencing input was naive CXCR3+ CD8+ T cells from blood. The sample's subset: CD45RO-CCR7+CD27+CD95- naive CD8+ T cells expressing CXCR3 (TNR3+). These receptors were obtained from a human donor in good health. Some clones in this sample may be carry-over from other donors' samples.

The rearrangement uses TRBV28 and TRBJ2-3; TCRdb gives TRBD1 as the D gene, but with no DNA this cannot be confirmed. Germline CDR1 and CDR2: MDHEN and SYDVKM. The CDR3 contains 17 residues. The CDR3 region is CASSSGGHLIRTDTQYF. Complete variable domain (other parts from reference TRBV28 and TRBJ2-3): DVKVTQSSRYLVKRTGEKVFLECVQDMDHENMFWYRQDPGLGLRLIYFSYDVKMKEKGDIPEGYSVSREKKERFSLILESASTNQTSMYLCASSSGGHLIRTDTQYFGPGTRLTVL.

The chain recombines TRBV20-1 with TRBJ2-1; TCRdb lists TRBD1, though no DNA is available to test this call. From germline, CDR1 is DFQATT and CDR2 SNEGSKA (reference sequence). The CDR3 covers 16 residues. Here the CDR3 reads CSARDGASTGDNEQFF.

The chain links TRBV28 to TRBJ1-2. The CDR3 covers 13 residues. Looked up from germline, CDR1 is MDHEN and CDR2 is SYDVKM. Here the CDR3 reads CASSLKGFYGYTF.

The J gene is TRBJ2-1, the V gene TRBV10-3; TCRdb designates TRBD1, a call that cannot be tested without DNA. The CDR3 sequence is 14 residues long. CDR1 is ENHRY and CDR2 is SYGVKD in the germline V gene. CDR3 in amino acids: CAIRETGDGNEQFF.

The chain couples TRBV14 to TRBJ1-5. Germline V gene data show CDR1 as SGHDN and CDR2 as FVKESK. There are 17 residues in the CDR3. The CDR3 is CASSQDPTMYSNQPQHF.

The chain couples TRBV5-5 to TRBJ1-2. In germline, CDR1 is SGHKS, CDR2 YYEKEE (reference sequence). The CDR3 covers 14 residues. The CDR3 sequence: CASSLDSLFYGYTF.

This chain connects TRBV28 to TRBJ2-1; checking the TCRdb D call of TRBD2 is not possible without DNA. The length of the CDR3 is 16 residues. Per germline, CDR1 MDHEN and CDR2 SYDVKM. The CDR3 sequence: CASSPSLAGGYNEQFF. The full variable domain, completed using reference TRBV28 and TRBJ2-1, is DVKVTQSSRYLVKRTGEKVFLECVQDMDHENMFWYRQDPGLGLRLIYFSYDVKMKEKGDIPEGYSVSREKKERFSLILESASTNQTSMYLCASSPSLAGGYNEQFFGPGTRLTVL.

CDR3 loop: CASTPGTTPNTGELFF. The chain couples TRBV27 to TRBJ2-2; TCRdb's D call, TRBD1, is unchecked because there is no DNA. CDR3 length: 16 residues. Germline loops: CDR1 MNHEY, CDR2 SMNVEV (reference sequence).

V usage is TRBV24-1 and J usage is TRBJ2-6; the TCRdb D gene call, TRBD2, has no DNA to confirm it. From germline, CDR1 is KGHDR and CDR2 SFDVKD. The CDR3 contains 17 residues. The CDR3 sequence: CATSADDLQSGANVLTF.

This chain links TRBV7-9 with TRBJ1-5. This CDR3 is built from 16 residues. CDR1 and CDR2 (germline): SEHNR, FQNEAQ (reference sequence). The CDR3 region is CASSSEGPNSNQPQHF.

The chain has TRBV4-1 and TRBJ2-7. Germline CDR1 and CDR2: MGHRA and YSYEKL. This CDR3 is built from 14 residues. CDR3 loop: CASSQGGGELEQYF.

The V gene is TRBV12-5, the J gene TRBJ1-1. Germline assignment: CDR1 LGHNT and CDR2 FRNRAP. This CDR3 is 15 amino acids long. The CDR3 reads CASGFQTKGNTEAFF.

This chain connects TRBV7-9 to TRBJ2-1; the D call of TRBD2 rests on TCRdb alone, since no DNA is present to check it. This CDR3 is 17 amino acids long. CDR1 SEHNR and CDR2 FQNEAQ come from the germline V gene (reference sequence). CDR3 amino acids: CASSTGLAGGPYNEQFF. Using reference TRBV7-9 and TRBJ2-1 for the parts outside the CDR3, the full variable domain is DTGVSQNPRHKITKRGQNVTFRCDPISEHNRLYWYRQTLGQGPEFLTYFQNEAQLEKSRLLSDRFSAERPKGSFSTLEIQRTEQGDSAMYLCASSTGLAGGPYNEQFFGPGTRLTVL.

This rearrangement joins TRBV29-1 to TRBJ1-2; the D gene TCRdb calls, TRBD1, cannot be checked with no DNA. Germline assignment: CDR1 SQVTM and CDR2 ANQGSEA. The CDR3 length is 14 residues. This chain's CDR3 is CSVPLADRANGYTF.

V and J are TRBV28 and TRBJ2-3; TCRdb selects TRBD1, and the lack of DNA leaves this call unchecked. The CDR3 totals 15 residues. Germline V gene lookup returns CDR1 MDHEN and CDR2 SYDVKM. The CDR3: CASSSRTGEADTQYF.

The J gene is TRBJ2-5, the V gene TRBV7-6; TCRdb indicates TRBD1, and absent DNA this call remains unverified. The CDR3 covers 17 residues. Germline-derived CDR1 and CDR2 are SGHVS and FNYEAQ. CDR3 amino acids: CASSFPRGAGLQETQYF.

The CDR3: CASSQDSSLVSYNEQFF. The genes are TRBV14 and TRBJ2-1. Germline V gene data show CDR1 as SGHDN and CDR2 as FVKESK. This CDR3 comprises 17 residues.

V is TRBV15 and J is TRBJ2-1; there is no DNA to check the TCRdb D call of TRBD1. CDR1 is LNHNV, CDR2 YYDKDF, per germline (reference sequence). There are 14 residues in the CDR3. Here the CDR3 reads CATRGDRYYNEQFF.

The chain recombines TRBV28 with TRBJ2-2. The CDR3 runs 14 residues. Germline loops: CDR1 MDHEN, CDR2 SYDVKM. CDR3 loop: CASSRRGFTGELFF.

The V and J genes are TRBV29-1 and TRBJ2-5; TCRdb proposes TRBD1, but this gene call is untestable without DNA. CDR1 and CDR2 from the germline V gene are SQVTM and ANQGSEA. The CDR3 has 17 amino acids. CDR3 loop: CSVEDLQGAFFQETQYF. Full variable domain (outside the CDR3, taken from reference TRBV29-1 and TRBJ2-5): SAVISQKPSRDICQRGTSLTIQCQVDSQVTMMFWYRQQPGQSLTLIATANQGSEATYESGFVIDKFPISRPNLTFSTLTVSNMSPEDSSIYLCSVEDLQGAFFQETQYFGPGTRLLVL.

The rearrangement uses TRBV5-1 and TRBJ2-7; TCRdb reports TRBD2, a call that lacks DNA to check it against. Germline V lookup: CDR1 SGHRS, CDR2 YFSETQ. The CDR3 is made up of 16 amino acids. CDR3 protein: CASSLRLAGDNYEQYF. Full variable domain (missing parts from reference TRBV5-1 and TRBJ2-7): KAGVTQTPRYLIKTRGQQVTLSCSPISGHRSVSWYQQTPGQGLQFLFEYFSETQRNKGNFPGRFSGRQFSNSRSEMNVSTLELGDSALYLCASSLRLAGDNYEQYFGPGTRLTVT.

This chain connects TRBV15 to TRBJ2-7; TCRdb picks TRBD1, but there is no DNA to check that call. Germline assignment: CDR1 LNHNV and CDR2 YYDKDF (reference sequence). This CDR3 is 15 amino acids long. CDR3: CAISRETGQPYEQYF.